This entry features one TCR beta chain sequence. The entry originates in a study of blood T cell repertoires in COVID-19. Study in general: Material from acute and convalescent COVID-19 was sourced from the United States, Italy and Spain.

This CDR3 spans 17 amino acids. V lost 1 base and J lost 3, with 16 bases in between. From germline, CDR1 is LNHDA and CDR2 SQIVND (reference sequence). Per the original data handling: Quantification of nucleated cells was approximated via reference gene primer amplification. Sequenced by immunoSEQ multiplex PCR; TCRdb stores in-frame clones only, minus some. V and J calls and clone size come straight from that table; D and trimming were deduced from the DNA. The sample gives approximately 81,000 clones, 90% to 95% of which show up once; about 1.9% is in the top ten. The TCR originated in a woman between 50 and 59 years old in a cohort sampled during active COVID-19. The sequenced sample consisted of peripheral blood. The rearrangement uses TRBV19 and TRBJ1-5, with D perhaps matching TRBD1 (5 bases). CDR3 coding DNA: TGTGCCAGTAGTATAGGGGTACACGGAGGGGACAATCAGCCCCAGCATTTT. It is translated as CASSIGVHGGDNQPQHF.